The rows below give T cell receptor beta chains drawn from one sample of a study of blood T cells in healthy people across ages. TCRdb re-called the 5' RACE reads through MiXCR, storing one row per CDR3 protein. The table includes roughly 700,000 distinct CDR3 sequences, around a quarter detected once. These data also featured in a second study, about T cells of mothers and their children.

The sequenced sample consisted of blood. The origin of the receptors is a boy between 10 and 17 years old in good health. CDR3s include the opening cysteine and the closing phenylalanine or tryptophan. A D gene is named only where the DNA matches it firmly. Only part of the rows carry a size: once, few, many, or a class if the clone is expanded.

clone_size,v_call,j_call,d_call,cdr3_nt,cdr3_aa
few,TRBV20-1,TRBJ2-7,TRBD1,TGCAGTGCTAGAGAGTGGGGGACAGGGAGGTTAGACTACGAGCAGTACTTC,CSAREWGTGRLDYEQYF
.,TRBV4-3,TRBJ2-7,.,TGCGCCAGCAGCCAAAGCGTTGGAGGGCGGAACCACGAGCAGTACTTC,CASSQSVGGRNHEQYF
.,TRBV13,TRBJ2-7,.,TGTGCCAGCAGCCATTCTGTAAGGGGGTTATCCTACGAGCAGTACTTC,CASSHSVRGLSYEQYF
.,TRBV21-1,TRBJ2-2,.,TGTGCCAGCAGTACGAGGGACAGAACGAACACCGGGGAGCTGTTTTTT,CASSTRDRTNTGELFF
.,TRBV29-1,TRBJ1-1,TRBD1,TGCAGCGTAGCGGGGACAGGGTTGAACACTGAAGCTTTCTTT,CSVAGTGLNTEAFF
.,TRBV14,TRBJ2-4,.,TGTGCCAGCAGCCAAGGGGGGGCAAGCATTCAGTACTTC,CASSQGGASIQYF
.,TRBV7-2,TRBJ2-7,.,TGTGCCAGCAGCTTAGGTGGTGCAGTAGACAGCGAGCAGTACTTC,CASSLGGAVDSEQYF
few,TRBV13,TRBJ2-4,TRBD1,TGTGCCAGCAGCTTAGGGGGTAACAGGGGGCTCTGGGGCAAAAACATTCAGTACTTC,CASSLGGNRGLWGKNIQYF
few,TRBV2,TRBJ2-7,TRBD1,TGTGCCAGCAGGGTGGACAGGGGGCGACACGAGCAGTACTTC,CASRVDRGRHEQYF
.,TRBV18,TRBJ2-2,.,TGTGCCAGCTCAGCCGAACAGGTTACCGGGGAGCTGTTTTTT,CASSAEQVTGELFF
few,TRBV6-5,TRBJ1-4,.,TGTGCCAGCAGTTACACCGAAGGAACTAATGAAAAACTGTTTTTT,CASSYTEGTNEKLFF
.,TRBV12-5,TRBJ2-2,TRBD1,TGTGCTAGTGGTTCGCCTCCGGGACAGATTAGCGGGGAGCTGTTTTTT,CASGSPPGQISGELFF
.,TRBV7-8,TRBJ2-1,TRBD2,TGTGCCAGCAGCCCACAACCGGGACTAGTATACAACGAGCAGTTCTTC,CASSPQPGLVYNEQFF
.,TRBV2,TRBJ2-5,.,TGTGCCAGCAGTGAATTCGGTGGTGAGCGGGAAGAGACCCAGTACTTC,CASSEFGGEREETQYF
few,TRBV7-9,TRBJ2-3,TRBD2,TGTGCCAGCAGCTTATCCGTACGGGAGGCGGATACGCAGTATTTT,CASSLSVREADTQYF
few,TRBV20-1,TRBJ1-5,.,TGCAGTGCTAGAGCGCCGGGCGTGGGTCAGCCCCAGCATTTT,CSARAPGVGQPQHF
.,TRBV13,TRBJ1-1,TRBD1,TGTGCCAGCAGCGTCAACAGGGGAGTAAACACTGAAGCTTTCTTT,CASSVNRGVNTEAFF
.,TRBV29-1,TRBJ1-2,TRBD1,TGCAGCGTCGATGGGACAGCCGCCTACACCTTC,CSVDGTAAYTF
.,TRBV5-8,TRBJ2-1,TRBD1,TGTGCCAGCAGCTTGAGCGTTTGGGACAGGGTTGTTGTTGAGCAGTTCTTC,CASSLSVWDRVVVEQFF
few,TRBV20-1,TRBJ2-1,.,TGCAGTGCTAGAGATTCGAGAGGCTCCTACAATGAGCAGTTCTTC,CSARDSRGSYNEQFF
.,TRBV11-2,TRBJ2-5,TRBD2,TGTGCCAGCAGCTTAGCGCGGGGGAGCCTAGAGACCCAGTACTTC,CASSLARGSLETQYF
.,TRBV2,TRBJ2-7,.,TGTGCCAGCACTTACGACAGGCTGAACTACGAGCAGTACTTC,CASTYDRLNYEQYF
.,TRBV4-3,TRBJ2-1,TRBD2,TGCGCCAGCAGCCAAGAAGCGGGGGCATCCTACAATGAGCAGTTCTTC,CASSQEAGASYNEQFF
.,TRBV15,TRBJ1-2,.,TGTGCCACCAGCCCTCGGACAGCCCCCGCTTGGGGCTACACCTTC,CATSPRTAPAWGYTF
few,TRBV6-1,TRBJ2-3,TRBD2,TGTGCCAGCGGGGCCGGGACTAGCGGGGGGCCTAGCACAGATACGCAGTATTTT,CASGAGTSGGPSTDTQYF
.,TRBV20-1,TRBJ2-1,.,TGCAGTGCTAGAAGCCCCACGGGGAGAGCCTACAATGAGCAGTTCTTC,CSARSPTGRAYNEQFF
.,TRBV9,TRBJ2-2,.,TGTGCCAGCAGCGTAGTGGACGCCGCCGGGGAGCTGTTTTTT,CASSVVDAAGELFF
.,TRBV6-2/TRBV6-3,TRBJ1-1,.,TGTGCCAGCAACTTGGGCTCTTTAAACACTGAAGCTTTCTTT,CASNLGSLNTEAFF
few,TRBV28,TRBJ2-5,.,TGTGCCAGCAGTTTCTTAAGGGGCGGGCAAGAGACCCAGTACTTC,CASSFLRGGQETQYF
.,TRBV20-1,TRBJ2-3,TRBD2,TGCAGTGCTAGAGTGCCAGCGGGAGCAGATACGCAGTATTTT,CSARVPAGADTQYF
few,TRBV5-1,TRBJ1-1,.,TGCGCCAGCAGCTTGGAAATATCTGGGCCGAACACTGAAGCTTTCTTT,CASSLEISGPNTEAFF
.,TRBV12-3/TRBV12-4,TRBJ2-3,TRBD1,TGTGCCAGCAGTCATCGGACAGGGGGCCCAGATACGCAGTATTTT,CASSHRTGGPDTQYF
.,TRBV28,TRBJ2-2,.,TGTGCCAGCAGAAGCTCGAGGGAGCTGTTTTTT,CASRSSRELFF
.,TRBV19,TRBJ2-5,.,TGTGCCAGTAGTATTGGGAACTATCAAGAGACCCAGTACTTC,CASSIGNYQETQYF
.,TRBV29-1,TRBJ1-2,.,TGCAGCGTTGAAGATCGCGCTTATGGCTACACCTTC,CSVEDRAYGYTF
few,TRBV4-3,TRBJ1-6,.,TGCGCCAGCAGCCTAGGGGCGGTCTCACCCCTCCACTTT,CASSLGAVSPLHF
many,TRBV7-9,TRBJ1-1,.,TGTGCCAGCAGCCGGGTCGGCACTGAAGCTTTCTTT,CASSRVGTEAFF
few,TRBV28,TRBJ2-5,.,TGTGCCAGCAGGGGGGGGGCAGGGACCTCTCAGCAGTACTTC,CASRGGAGTSQQYF
few,TRBV7-7,TRBJ2-1,TRBD1,TGTGCTAGCAGCGCGACGACAGGGGATGAGCAGTTCTTC,CASSATTGDEQFF
.,TRBV5-1,TRBJ2-7,.,TGCGCCAGCAGCATACAGGGTCAAGTTGCCTACGAGCAGTACTTC,CASSIQGQVAYEQYF
.,TRBV5-1,TRBJ2-5,.,TGCGCCAGCAGCTTGGAGGCAGGGATGGAGACCCAGTACTTC,CASSLEAGMETQYF